The source of this T cell receptor (beta chain) is a study of T-cell reconstitution after alpha-beta-depleted transplantation in children. The CDR3 is 17 residues long. CDR1 and CDR2 (germline): SGHKS, YYEKEE (reference sequence). The J segment lost 2 bases and the V segment lost 0 bases, leaving 8 bases of the junction unmatched. TCRbeta library construction was performed incorporating unique molecular identifiers. TCRdb redid the calling of the PCR reads with MiXCR, one entry per CDR3 protein. There are around 370,000 distinct CDR3 sequences in the sample; approximately 10% occur only once, and more than 2% lies in the top ten.

This rearrangement joins TRBV5-5 to TRBJ2-3; TRBD1 matches 8 bases. The clonotype comes from a human donor who donated a stem cell graft to a child with acute lymphoblastic leukemia. The material was PBMCs from the stem cell graft donor, obtained from the stem cell graft. The CDR3: CASSLGGQGQNTDTQYF. The CDR3 region has the DNA TGTGCCAGCAGCTTGGGAGGACAGGGTCAAAACACAGATACGCAGTATTTT.